What follows are 29 T cell receptor beta chains derived from one specimen sequenced in a study of identical twins (dated by TCRdb to 2015 to 2016). Library creation used 5' RACE. TCRdb lists the instrument as Illumina HiSeq 2000. Clones were called with MiXCR by TCRdb after fastp trimmed the public reads at Q25, and only in-frame beta chains were retained. A single entry per CDR3 protein holds the most common genes and DNA from its merged rows. This sample gives about 810,000 distinct CDR3 sequences in total; around an eighth of them show up just once. About 1.6% of the sample comes from the top ten. The same sample was also used in a study of yellow fever vaccine responses in identical twins.

Sequencing input: PBMCs. The receptors were sampled from a woman aged 18-29 years in good health.

This clonotype came up many times. The chain carries TRBV3-1 and TRBJ1-2, with D uncertain. With 4 bases removed from V and 4 bases from J, the gap between germline ends came to 16 bases. Germline lookup yields CDR1 LGHDT and CDR2 YNNKEL (reference sequence). The CDR3 has 15 residues. CDR3 region: CASSLSTVLGYGYTF. In DNA, the CDR3 is TGTGCCAGCAGCCTCTCGACCGTGCTGGGCTATGGCTACACCTTC.

The table lists this clonotype with many counts. This chain joins TRBV27 and TRBJ1-2; D is perhaps TRBD1 (6 bases). The CDR3 length is 16 residues. Trimming left V 5 bases short and J 0 bases short, with 16 bases between. Germline assignment: CDR1 MNHEY and CDR2 SMNVEV (reference sequence). CDR3 sequence reads: CASSTYRAGTNYGYTF. The CDR3 DNA reads as TGTGCCAGCAGTACCTACAGGGCCGGGACTAACTATGGCTACACCTTC.

This clonotype was counted ten times or more. The chain uses TRBV7-6 and TRBJ1-4; D unclear. V was cut by 5 bases and J by 2 bases, with 15 bases left in between. Germline CDR1 reads SGHVS; CDR2 reads FNYEAQ. This CDR3 is built from 16 residues. The CDR3 region is CASSPGTHGTNEKLFF. For the CDR3, the DNA is TGTGCCAGCAGCCCCGGTACTCATGGGACTAATGAAAAACTGTTTTTT.

This chain connects TRBV20-1 to TRBJ1-2; 8 nucleotides align to TRBD1. The germline V gene encodes CDR1 DFQATT and CDR2 SNEGSKA (reference sequence). V was pared by 0 bases and J by 4 bases, with 10 bases of the junction left unmatched. The CDR3 has 16 amino acids. The CDR3 coding sequence is TGCAGTGCTAGAGAATACGCAGGGGGCTCCTTCTATGGCTACACCTTC. It codes for CSAREYAGGSFYGYTF.

V usage is TRBV14 and J usage is TRBJ2-7, with 11 bases matching TRBD2. Looked up from germline, CDR1 is SGHDN and CDR2 is FVKESK. J lost 3 bases, V lost 3 bases, and 4 bases had no gene match. The CDR3 runs 15 residues. Here the CDR3 DNA reads TGTGCCAGCAGCCACGGGACTAGCGGACTCTACGAGCAGTACTTC. Its translation is CASSHGTSGLYEQYF. The whole variable domain, filled in from reference TRBV14 and TRBJ2-7, reads EAGVTQFPSHSVIEKGQTVTLRCDPISGHDNLYWYRRVMGKEIKFLLHFVKESKQDESGMPNNRFLAERTGGTYSTLKVQPAELEDSGVYFCASSHGTSGLYEQYFGPGTRLTVT.

This clonotype was picked up many times. The chain has TRBV10-1 and TRBJ2-2; D is unclear. The CDR3 length is 14 residues. V was cut by 4 bases and J by 1 base, with 7 bases left in between. The germline V gene encodes CDR1 WNHNN and CDR2 SYGVQD (reference sequence). The CDR3 DNA follows: TGCGCCAGCAGTGGCGAAGTGAACACCGGGGAGCTGTTTTTT. It yields the protein CASSGEVNTGELFF.

Details on this clonotype: With a much larger clone just one base away, this may be a read error. The chain couples TRBV12-3 or TRBV12-4 to TRBJ2-1; 8 bases line up with TRBD2. The ends lost 3 bases at V and 6 bases at J; junction bases unmatched: 7. There are 15 residues in the CDR3. CDR3 coding DNA: TGTGCCAGCAGTTTTGGCGGGAGGACAATCAATGAGCAGTTCTTC. This encodes CASSFGGRTINEQFF.

This clonotype was counted at least ten times. V usage is TRBV12-3 or TRBV12-4 and J usage is TRBJ1-1; no clear D. V lost 0 bases and J lost 5, with 16 bases in between. The CDR3 runs to 16 residues. CDR3 residues: CASSLAAARRNTEAFF. In DNA, the CDR3 is TGTGCCAGCAGTTTAGCGGCAGCCAGGAGGAATACTGAAGCTTTCTTT.

This clonotype has more than one count but fewer than ten. V gene TRBV2 combines with J gene TRBJ2-7, with 7 bases fitting TRBD2. V shed 4 bases, J shed 0 bases, and the junction held 3 bases outside the gene matches. The V gene's germline CDR1 is SNHLY and CDR2 FYNNEI. The CDR3 is 14 residues long. This CDR3 is CASSVSGTSYEQYF. DNA for the CDR3: TGTGCCAGCAGTGTGAGCGGGACCTCCTACGAGCAGTACTTC.

The chain joins TRBV2 to TRBJ2-2; D is perhaps TRBD1 or TRBD2 (5 bases each). The germline CDR1 and CDR2 sequences are SNHLY and FYNNEI. The CDR3 consists of 15 residues. V was trimmed by 4 bases and J by 1 base, leaving 10 bases between them. This CDR3 is CASSVTRGNTGELFF. CDR3 DNA: TGTGCCAGCAGTGTTACTAGGGGGAACACCGGGGAGCTGTTTTTT. The full variable domain, in which reference TRBV2 and TRBJ2-2 provide the parts outside the CDR3, is EPEVTQTPSHQVTQMGQEVILRCVPISNHLYFYWYRQILGQKVEFLVSFYNNEISEKSEIFDDQFSVERPDGSNFTLKIRSTKLEDSAMYFCASSVTRGNTGELFFGEGSRLTVL.

The chain carries TRBV7-2 and TRBJ2-7, with D perhaps matching TRBD2 (5 bases). The CDR3 is 11 amino acids. Trimming removed 2 bases from V and 7 bases from J, with 6 bases in between. CDR1 is SGHTA and CDR2 is FQGNSA in the germline V gene. The CDR3 loop is CASSLTREQYV. In DNA, the CDR3 is TGTGCCAGCAGCTTAACTAGGGAGCAGTACGTC.

This clonotype was counted ten times or more. The chain joins TRBV29-1 to TRBJ2-7, with 10 positions matching TRBD2. V lost 7 bases, J lost 5 bases, and 14 bases stayed unmatched. The germline CDR1 and CDR2 sequences are SQVTM and ANQGSEA. The CDR3 covers 15 residues. CDR3 DNA: TGCAGCGCCTCTGGGGGTAGACTAGCGGGTGACGAGCAGTACTTC. The encoded protein is CSASGGRLAGDEQYF.

This clonotype was picked up a small number of times. The chain carries TRBV20-1 and TRBJ2-5; TRBD2 aligns across 11 bases. The CDR3 covers 12 residues. J lost 9 bases, V lost 3 bases, and 3 bases had no gene match. Germline V CDR1 and CDR2: DFQATT, SNEGSKA (reference sequence). The DNA for the CDR3 is TGCAGTGCTAGGATTAGCGGGGGGGCCCAGTACTTC. Protein: CSARISGGAQYF.

A few counts support this clonotype. V and J are TRBV5-1 and TRBJ2-2; D might be TRBD1 (5 bases). Germline loops: CDR1 SGHRS, CDR2 YFSETQ. V was trimmed by 4 bases and J by 0 bases, leaving 13 bases between them. The CDR3 consists of 16 residues. This CDR3 is CASSRRGQANTGELFF. CDR3 nucleotide sequence: TGCGCCAGCAGCCGAAGAGGACAAGCGAACACCGGGGAGCTGTTTTTT.

The CDR3 DNA reads as TGTGCCAGCAGTTTAGGTACCGGGACAGGGCCGATCGGCTATGGCTACACCTTC. Protein sequence: CASSLGTGTGPIGYGYTF. The chain recombines TRBV28 with TRBJ1-2, with 9 bases aligning to TRBD1. The CDR3 is 18 residues long. Per germline, CDR1 MDHEN and CDR2 SYDVKM. The J segment lost 4 bases and the V segment lost 2 bases, leaving 14 bases of the junction unmatched.

V gene TRBV28 combines with J gene TRBJ2-7; D remains ambiguous. Trimming stripped 3 bases from V and 5 bases from J, with 14 bases between. The CDR3 loop spans 14 amino acids. The germline V gene has CDR1 MDHEN and CDR2 SYDVKM. The CDR3 DNA reads as TGTGCCAGCAGTTTTGACCAAAGTGGTAACGAGCAGTACTTC. Protein: CASSFDQSGNEQYF.

This chain joins TRBV7-3 and TRBJ2-3; 16 bases line up with TRBD2. In germline, CDR1 is SGHTA, CDR2 FQGTGA. Trimming removed 2 bases from V and 4 bases from J; junction bases left unmatched: 6. The CDR3 spans 18 residues. CDR3 coding DNA: TGTGCCAGCAGCTTATCCGGGACTAGCGGGAGGGTCGCAGATACGCAGTATTTT. It yields the protein CASSLSGTSGRVADTQYF.

This chain links TRBV20-1 with TRBJ1-6; the match to TRBD1 covers 7 bases. Trimming took 0 bases from V and 7 from J; bases not matched to a gene: 6. Germline assignment: CDR1 DFQATT and CDR2 SNEGSKA (reference sequence). The CDR3 loop spans 15 amino acids. CDR3 nucleotides: TGCAGTGCTAGAGAGACGGGACAGCCGAATTCACCCCTCCACTTT. Amino acids: CSARETGQPNSPLHF.

This clonotype has more than one count but fewer than ten. This chain connects TRBV29-1 to TRBJ2-1; D is undetermined. V gave up 2 bases and J gave up 3 bases, with 11 bases separating them. Germline V CDR1 and CDR2: SQVTM, ANQGSEA. The CDR3 totals 14 residues. The CDR3 DNA follows: TGCAGCGTTGAATTAGTAGTTTACTACAATGAGCAGTTCTTC. It specifies CSVELVVYYNEQFF.

This chain joins TRBV4-1 and TRBJ2-5, with D perhaps TRBD1 (6 bases). This CDR3 is 16 amino acids long. Germline loops: CDR1 MGHRA, CDR2 YSYEKL. Trimming left V 4 bases short and J 2 bases short, with 17 bases between. CDR3 DNA sequence: TGCGCCAGCAGCCTCAGTCCGGACAGAATACAAGAGACCCAGTACTTC. It specifies CASSLSPDRIQETQYF.

This clonotype has more than one count but fewer than ten. V is TRBV7-9 and J is TRBJ2-7; 9 positions agree with TRBD1. V was pared by 5 bases and J by 6 bases, with 2 bases of the junction left unmatched. This CDR3 region has 12 residues. The germline V gene encodes CDR1 SEHNR and CDR2 FQNEAQ (reference sequence). The CDR3 is CASSRDRVEQYV. The CDR3 coding sequence is TGTGCCAGCAGCCGGGACAGGGTCGAGCAGTACGTC.

This clonotype was counted at least ten times. The junction differs from germline at one of its ends, possibly a read error. The genes are TRBV5-1 and TRBJ2-5; TRBD1 matches 7 bases. This CDR3 is built from 13 residues. Germline-derived CDR1 and CDR2 are SGHRS and YFSETQ. CDR3: CASSPGTEETQYF. The CDR3 nucleotides are TGTGCCAGCAGCCCCGGGACAGAAGAGACCCAGTACTTC.

This clonotype was counted a few times. CDR3 amino acids: CASSYSRLAGGLNEQFF. The CDR3 DNA sequence: TGTGCCAGCAGTTACTCCCGACTAGCGGGAGGTTTAAATGAGCAGTTCTTC. The chain carries TRBV6-2 or TRBV6-3 and TRBJ2-1, with TRBD2 matching 13 bases. Germline V gene sequence: CDR1 MNHEY, CDR2 SVGEGT. The CDR3 contains 17 residues. The V segment lost 0 bases and the J segment 7 bases; nucleotides outside the gene matches: 6.

This chain connects TRBV6-1 to TRBJ2-1, with 8 positions matching TRBD2. The CDR3 runs 14 residues. Germline V gives CDR1 MNHNS, CDR2 SASEGT. V gave up 4 bases and J gave up 8 bases; unmatched junction bases: 7. CDR3 protein: CASSGRGGSDEQFF. DNA for the CDR3: TGTGCCAGCAGTGGACGGGGGGGCTCTGATGAGCAGTTCTTC.

The sample holds a few counts of this clonotype. The J gene is TRBJ1-4, the V gene TRBV12-3 or TRBV12-4, with 9 bases aligning to TRBD1. The CDR3 sequence is 15 residues long. V dropped 6 bases and J dropped 6; count of bases not matched to a gene: 8. This chain's CDR3 is CASRRDTGGYEKLFF. CDR3 bases: TGTGCCAGCAGGCGGGATACAGGGGGCTATGAAAAACTGTTTTTT.

In its sample, this clonotype was seen a few times. The genes are TRBV10-3 and TRBJ2-3; 8 bases are a match to TRBD1. Germline V gene sequence: CDR1 ENHRY, CDR2 SYGVKD. This CDR3 contains 15 residues. V shed 4 bases, J shed 4 bases, and the junction held 7 bases outside the gene matches. CDR3 sequence reads: CAISVSDRGADTQYF. CDR3 nucleotides: TGTGCCATCAGTGTCTCCGACAGGGGCGCAGATACGCAGTATTTT.

This clonotype appeared a few times. V gene TRBV3-1 combines with J gene TRBJ2-1, with 7 bases aligning to TRBD2. V shed 7 bases and J 5 bases; nucleotides not matched to a gene: 8. CDR3 length equals 14 residues. Germline V gives CDR1 LGHDT, CDR2 YNNKEL (reference sequence). The CDR3 sequence is CASTAAGLNNEQFF. In nucleotides, the CDR3 is TGTGCCAGCACTGCAGCGGGACTGAACAATGAGCAGTTCTTC.

There are many counts of this clonotype. The chain uses TRBV4-1 and TRBJ1-5; tentative D call: TRBD1 (5 bases). Trimming shortened V by 4 bases and J by 6 bases, and 19 bases separated the two germline ends. CDR3 length equals 16 residues. From germline, CDR1 is MGHRA and CDR2 YSYEKL. The CDR3: CASSPQEGSMIQPQHF. The DNA of the CDR3 is TGCGCCAGCAGCCCACAGGAAGGCTCCATGATTCAGCCCCAGCATTTT.

This chain links TRBV20-1 with TRBJ2-3; 11 positions agree with TRBD2. The V and J ends lost 1 base and 4 bases, in that order; junction bases with no gene match: 4. CDR3 length: 15 residues. CDR1 is DFQATT and CDR2 is SNEGSKA in the germline V gene (reference sequence). CDR3 nucleotide sequence: TGCAGTGCTAGAGTACTAGCGGGAGTGTCAGATACGCAGTATTTT. Translating it yields CSARVLAGVSDTQYF.